One sample yielded the 21 T cell receptor beta chains listed below, sequenced in a study of blood T cell repertoires in COVID-19. The repertoire was sequenced with immunoSEQ multiplex PCR; TCRdb's copy has only in-frame clones and lacks some. The sample has roughly 36,000 clones, more than 80% seen once. The sequenced sample consisted of peripheral blood. The receptors here all came from a man aged 55-75 years with acute or convalescent COVID-19.

The CDR3 sequence is CASTREPGTEAFF. CDR3 coding DNA: TGTGCCAGCACGAGGGAGCCGGGCACTGAAGCTTTCTTT. The chain has TRBV2 and TRBJ1-1; D ambiguous. The ends were cut back, 7 bases at V and 4 bases at J, with 13 bases in the middle. Germline V gene sequence: CDR1 SNHLY, CDR2 FYNNEI. The length of the CDR3 is 13 residues.

This chain joins TRBV5-6 and TRBJ1-2; 7 bases agree with TRBD1. The germline V gene encodes CDR1 SGHDT and CDR2 YYEEEE. The CDR3 length is 13 residues. The V and J ends lost 4 bases and 4 bases, in that order; junction bases with no gene match: 4. CDR3 region: CASSKDRIYGYTF. CDR3 bases: TGTGCCAGCAGCAAGGACAGGATCTATGGCTACACCTTC.

The V and J genes are TRBV30 and TRBJ2-2, with D unresolved. This CDR3 has 14 amino acids. Deletions cut 0 bases from V and 6 bases from J, with 11 bases between. Germline CDR1 and CDR2: GTSNPN and SVGIG (reference sequence). The CDR3 DNA reads as TGTGCCTGGAGTGTACTCACAGCCTCCGGGGAGCTGTTTTTT. Amino acid sequence: CAWSVLTASGELFF.

V gene TRBV6-5 combines with J gene TRBJ1-2, with D possibly being TRBD1 (5 bases). Germline CDR1 reads MNHEY; CDR2 reads SVGAGI. V was clipped by 10 bases and J by 5 bases, with 20 bases between them. This CDR3 spans 14 amino acids. DNA of the CDR3: TGTGCCACCCTGAAGATAACGGGGGGGTATGGCTACACCTTC. Translated, it gives CATLKITGGYGYTF.

This chain uses TRBV30 with TRBJ2-2, with 8 bases fitting TRBD2. Per the germline V gene, CDR1 is GTSNPN and CDR2 is SVGIG (reference sequence). Trimming took 2 bases from V and 4 from J; bases not matched to a gene: 6. The CDR3 is made up of 15 amino acids. The CDR3 region is CAWSRAGAGTGELFF. The CDR3 DNA is TGTGCCTGGAGTCGAGCGGGGGCTGGCACCGGGGAGCTGTTTTTT.

This clone was seen a handful of times. V usage is TRBV18 and J usage is TRBJ1-1; TRBD1 is a possible D gene (6 bases). Germline lookup yields CDR1 KGHSH and CDR2 LQKENI. V dropped 3 bases and J dropped 4 bases, with 18 bases sitting between them. The CDR3 contains 16 residues. CDR3 residues: CASSPIGTTLGTEAFF. The CDR3 region has the DNA TGTGCCAGCTCACCGATCGGGACAACCTTGGGCACTGAAGCTTTCTTT.

The chain links TRBV7-2 to TRBJ2-7, with 8 positions matching TRBD1. From germline, CDR1 is SGHTA and CDR2 FQGNSA. J was trimmed by 7 bases and V by 4 bases; bases with no gene match: 15. This CDR3 contains 16 residues. The CDR3 here is CASSSGTGHLPGEQYF. DNA of the CDR3: TGTGCCAGCAGCTCCGGGACAGGCCATCTCCCGGGGGAGCAGTACTTC.

V is TRBV19 and J is TRBJ2-7; maybe TRBD2 (5 bases). This CDR3 has 13 amino acids. CDR1 and CDR2 from the germline V gene are LNHDA and SQIVND (reference sequence). V dropped 4 bases and J dropped 3 bases, with 10 bases sitting between them. CDR3 nucleotide sequence: TGTGCCAGTAGTACCGAGGACTTCTACGAGCAGTACTTC. Amino acids: CASSTEDFYEQYF.

The J gene is TRBJ1-5, the V gene TRBV5-1, with D maybe TRBD1 (5 bases). The germline CDR1 and CDR2 sequences are SGHRS and YFSETQ. The CDR3 length is 13 residues. V was trimmed by 3 bases and J by 8 bases, leaving 12 bases between them. Here the CDR3 reads CASSSGGVEPQHF. In DNA form, the CDR3 reads TGCGCCAGCAGCTCGGGGGGAGTTGAGCCCCAGCATTTT.

The chain recombines TRBV2 with TRBJ2-1; 12 positions match TRBD2. J lost 7 bases, V lost 4 bases, and 5 bases had no gene match. The CDR3 consists of 15 residues. From germline, CDR1 is SNHLY and CDR2 FYNNEI. In DNA form, the CDR3 reads TGTGCCAGCAGTGGTCTAGCGGGAGGGCGAAATGAGCAGTTCTTC. This codes for CASSGLAGGRNEQFF. The entire variable domain, with the rest obtained from reference TRBV2 and TRBJ2-1, is as follows: EPEVTQTPSHQVTQMGQEVILRCVPISNHLYFYWYRQILGQKVEFLVSFYNNEISEKSEIFDDQFSVERPDGSNFTLKIRSTKLEDSAMYFCASSGLAGGRNEQFFGPGTRLTVL.

This rearrangement joins TRBV6-6 to TRBJ1-4, with TRBD1 matching over 8 bases. The CDR3 has 14 residues. V lost 2 bases to trimming and J lost 7 bases; unmatched junction nucleotides: 3. In germline, CDR1 is MNHNY, CDR2 SVGAGI (reference sequence). The CDR3 here is CASSYGTGVEKLFF. The CDR3 DNA follows: TGTGCCAGCAGTTACGGGACAGGAGTTGAAAAACTGTTTTTT.

The chain joins TRBV7-8 to TRBJ1-1; no clear D gene. The V gene's germline CDR1 is SGHVS and CDR2 FQNEAQ. The CDR3 runs 13 residues. V was clipped by 2 bases and J by 6 bases, with 10 bases between them. CDR3 coding DNA: TGTGCCAGCAGCTTACGGAGGTTGGCTGAAGCTTTCTTT. Translation: CASSLRRLAEAFF.

V is TRBV5-5 and J is TRBJ2-7, with D maybe TRBD1 (5 bases). There are 15 residues in the CDR3. Trimming left V 0 bases short and J 5 bases short, with 15 bases between. CDR1 and CDR2 from the germline V gene are SGHKS and YYEKEE (reference sequence). The DNA for the CDR3 is TGTGCCAGCAGCTTGGAACCCCAGGGAATCAACGAGCAGTACTTC. This sequence encodes CASSLEPQGINEQYF.

The V gene is TRBV18, the J gene TRBJ1-1; TRBD1 matches at 8 bases. Per the germline V gene, CDR1 is KGHSH and CDR2 is LQKENI. V was clipped by 4 bases and J by 4 bases; unmatched bases: 5. The CDR3 spans 14 residues. CDR3 sequence: CASSLGQGGTEAFF. The CDR3 nucleotides read TGTGCCAGCTCACTCGGACAGGGCGGCACTGAAGCTTTCTTT.

V usage is TRBV6-5 and J usage is TRBJ1-2, with a possible D match to TRBD1 (6 bases). The CDR3 has 13 amino acids. V shed 4 bases and J shed 4 bases, with 10 bases lying between them. CDR1 is MNHEY and CDR2 is SVGAGI in the germline V gene. CDR3 loop: CASSSTGPYGYTF. DNA for the CDR3: TGTGCCAGCAGTTCTACAGGGCCCTATGGCTACACCTTC.

This clone was seen more than once but under ten times. The chain uses TRBV28 and TRBJ2-7; no clear D gene. The CDR3 length is 13 residues. V lost 8 bases to trimming and J lost 0 bases, with 11 bases between them. Per germline, CDR1 MDHEN and CDR2 SYDVKM. The CDR3 nucleotides read TGTGCCAGCGATCTCCGGGTCTCCTACGAGCAGTACTTC. This translates into CASDLRVSYEQYF.

The V call is TRBV27, the J call TRBJ2-1; D possibly corresponds to TRBD2 (5 bases). The germline V gene has CDR1 MNHEY and CDR2 SMNVEV (reference sequence). The V gene lost 5 bases and the J gene lost 4 bases, with 9 bases spanning the gap. The CDR3 has 13 amino acids. The DNA for the CDR3 is TGTGCCAGCAGTCCCAGGAGGTACAATGAGCAGTTCTTC. Protein: CASSPRRYNEQFF.

J is TRBJ1-5 and V is TRBV19; 7 bases agree with TRBD1. There are 15 residues in the CDR3. Germline V gene lookup returns CDR1 LNHDA and CDR2 SQIVND (reference sequence). The V gene end was trimmed by 8 bases and the J gene end by 3 bases; junction bases not matched to a gene: 10. CDR3 sequence reads: CASGNTGVFNQPQHF. CDR3 DNA sequence: TGTGCCAGTGGAAACACAGGGGTTTTCAATCAGCCCCAGCATTTT.

This chain connects TRBV6-5 to TRBJ2-7; maybe TRBD1 (5 bases). Trimming removed 0 bases from V and 7 bases from J, with 13 bases in between. CDR3 size: 14 residues. The germline V gene has CDR1 MNHEY and CDR2 SVGAGI. CDR3 in amino acids: CASSYSGVTKEQYF. The CDR3, as DNA: TGTGCCAGCAGTTACTCAGGGGTTACGAAGGAGCAGTACTTC.

This clone appeared a few times. The V and J genes are TRBV5-5 and TRBJ1-1; 8 bases align to TRBD1. The CDR3 sequence is 12 residues long. Germline V gene sequence: CDR1 SGHKS, CDR2 YYEKEE (reference sequence). V lost 3 bases and J lost 6; bases outside the gene matches: 1. The CDR3: CASSWTGSEAFF. In nucleotides, the CDR3 is TGTGCCAGCAGCTGGACAGGGTCTGAAGCTTTCTTT.

A few counts support this clone. This rearrangement joins TRBV19 to TRBJ2-5; a possible D gene is TRBD2 (5 bases). Trimming pared 10 bases from V and 5 bases from J, leaving 11 bases between. The germline CDR1 and CDR2 sequences are LNHDA and SQIVND (reference sequence). This CDR3 spans 11 amino acids. CDR3 in amino acids: CATGEEETQYF. CDR3 DNA: TGTGCCACCGGGGAAGAGGAGACCCAGTACTTC. The full variable domain, rest sourced from reference TRBV19 and TRBJ2-5, is DGGITQSPKYLFRKEGQNVTLSCEQNLNHDAMYWYRQDPGQGLRLIYYSQIVNDFQKGDIAEGYSVSREKKESFPLTVTSAQKNPTAFYLCATGEEETQYFGPGTRLLVL.